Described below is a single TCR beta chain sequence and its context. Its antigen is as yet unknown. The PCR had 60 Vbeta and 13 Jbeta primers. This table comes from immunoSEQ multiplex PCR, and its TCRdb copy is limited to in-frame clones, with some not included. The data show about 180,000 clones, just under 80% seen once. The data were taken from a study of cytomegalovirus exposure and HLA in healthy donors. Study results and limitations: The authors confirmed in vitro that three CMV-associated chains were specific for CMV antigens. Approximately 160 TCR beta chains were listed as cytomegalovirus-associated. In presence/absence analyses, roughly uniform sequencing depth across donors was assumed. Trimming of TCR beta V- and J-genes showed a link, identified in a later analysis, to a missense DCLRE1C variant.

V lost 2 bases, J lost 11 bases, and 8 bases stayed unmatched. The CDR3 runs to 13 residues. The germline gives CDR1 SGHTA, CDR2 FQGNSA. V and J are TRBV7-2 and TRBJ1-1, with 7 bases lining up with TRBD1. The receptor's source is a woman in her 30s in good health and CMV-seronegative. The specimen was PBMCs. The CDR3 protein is CASSLINRGQAFF. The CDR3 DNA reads TGTGCCAGCAGCTTAATTAACAGGGGCCAGGCTTTCTTT.